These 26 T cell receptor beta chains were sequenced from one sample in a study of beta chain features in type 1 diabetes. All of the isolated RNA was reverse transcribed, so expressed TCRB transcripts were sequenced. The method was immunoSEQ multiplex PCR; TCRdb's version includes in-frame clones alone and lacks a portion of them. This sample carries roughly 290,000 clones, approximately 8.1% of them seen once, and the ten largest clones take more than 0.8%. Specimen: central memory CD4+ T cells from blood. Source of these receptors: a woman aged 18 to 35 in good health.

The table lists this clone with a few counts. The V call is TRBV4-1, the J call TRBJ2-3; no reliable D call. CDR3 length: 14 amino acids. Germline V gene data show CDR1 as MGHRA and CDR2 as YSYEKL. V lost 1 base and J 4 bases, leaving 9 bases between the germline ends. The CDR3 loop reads CASSQGAMADTQYF. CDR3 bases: TGCGCCAGCAGCCAAGGGGCAATGGCAGATACGCAGTATTTT.

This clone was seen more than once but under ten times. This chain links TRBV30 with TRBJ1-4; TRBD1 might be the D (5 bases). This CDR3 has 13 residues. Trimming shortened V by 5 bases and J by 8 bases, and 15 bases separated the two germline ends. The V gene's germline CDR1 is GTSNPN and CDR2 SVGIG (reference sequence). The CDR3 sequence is CAWSRWGREKLFF. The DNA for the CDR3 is TGTGCCTGGTCGCGGTGGGGCAGAGAAAAACTGTTTTTT. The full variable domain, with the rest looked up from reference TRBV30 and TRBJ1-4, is SQTIHQWPATLVQPVGSPLSLECTVEGTSNPNLYWYRQAAGRGLQLLFYSVGIGQISSEVPQNLSASRPQDRQFILSSKKLLLSDSGFYLCAWSRWGREKLFFGSGTQLSVL.

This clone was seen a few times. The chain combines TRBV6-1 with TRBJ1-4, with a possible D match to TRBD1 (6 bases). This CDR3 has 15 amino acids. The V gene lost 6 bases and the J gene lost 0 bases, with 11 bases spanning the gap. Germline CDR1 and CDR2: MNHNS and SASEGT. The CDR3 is CASRRTAATNEKLFF. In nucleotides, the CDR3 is TGTGCCAGCAGACGGACAGCTGCAACTAATGAAAAACTGTTTTTT.

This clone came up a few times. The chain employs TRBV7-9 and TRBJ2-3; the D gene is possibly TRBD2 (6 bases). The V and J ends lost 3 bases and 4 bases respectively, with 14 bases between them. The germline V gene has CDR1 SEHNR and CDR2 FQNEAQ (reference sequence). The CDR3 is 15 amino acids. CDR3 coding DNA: TGTGCCAGCAGCTTCTATCGCGGGAAGGCAGATACGCAGTATTTT. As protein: CASSFYRGKADTQYF.

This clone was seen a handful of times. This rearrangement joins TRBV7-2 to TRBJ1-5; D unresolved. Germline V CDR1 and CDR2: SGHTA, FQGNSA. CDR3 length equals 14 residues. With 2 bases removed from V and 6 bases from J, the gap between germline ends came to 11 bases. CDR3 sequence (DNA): TGTGCCAGCAGCTTAAACTCAGGTTTTCAGCCCCAGCATTTT. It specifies CASSLNSGFQPQHF.

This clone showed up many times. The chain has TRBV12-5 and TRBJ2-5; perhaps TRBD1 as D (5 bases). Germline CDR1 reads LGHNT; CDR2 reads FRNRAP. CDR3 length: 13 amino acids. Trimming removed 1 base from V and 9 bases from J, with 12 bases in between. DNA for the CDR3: TGTGCTAGTGGTTTGGGACAGTCCTTGGCCCAGTACTTC. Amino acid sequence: CASGLGQSLAQYF. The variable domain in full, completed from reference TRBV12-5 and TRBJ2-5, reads DARVTQTPRHKVTEMGQEVTMRCQPILGHNTVFWYRQTMMQGLELLAYFRNRAPLDDSGMPKDRFSAEMPDATLATLKIQPSEPRDSAVYFCASGLGQSLAQYFGPGTRLLVL.

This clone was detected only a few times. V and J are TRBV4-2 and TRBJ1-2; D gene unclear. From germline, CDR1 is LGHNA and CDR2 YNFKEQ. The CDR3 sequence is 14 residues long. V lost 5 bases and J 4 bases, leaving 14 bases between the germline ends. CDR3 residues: CASSSSDEGYGYTF. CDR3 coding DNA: TGTGCCAGCAGCTCTTCGGACGAGGGCTATGGCTACACCTTC.

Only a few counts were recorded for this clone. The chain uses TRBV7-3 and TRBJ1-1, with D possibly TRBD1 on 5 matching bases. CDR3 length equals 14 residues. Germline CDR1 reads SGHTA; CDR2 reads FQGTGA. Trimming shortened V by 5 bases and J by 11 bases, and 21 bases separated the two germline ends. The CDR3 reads CASSKEPPWDSAFF. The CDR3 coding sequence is TGTGCCAGCAGCAAAGAGCCCCCTTGGGACTCCGCTTTCTTT.

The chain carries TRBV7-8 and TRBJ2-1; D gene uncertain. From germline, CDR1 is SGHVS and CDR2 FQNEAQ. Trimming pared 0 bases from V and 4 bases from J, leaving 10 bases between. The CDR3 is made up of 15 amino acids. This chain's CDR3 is CASSLATTNYNEQFF. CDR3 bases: TGTGCCAGCAGCTTAGCAACCACCAATTACAATGAGCAGTTCTTC. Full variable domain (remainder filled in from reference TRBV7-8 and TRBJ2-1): GAGVSQSPRYKVAKRGQDVALRCDPISGHVSLFWYQQALGQGPEFLTYFQNEAQLDKSGLPSDRFFAERPEGSVSTLKIQRTQQEDSAVYLCASSLATTNYNEQFFGPGTRLTVL.

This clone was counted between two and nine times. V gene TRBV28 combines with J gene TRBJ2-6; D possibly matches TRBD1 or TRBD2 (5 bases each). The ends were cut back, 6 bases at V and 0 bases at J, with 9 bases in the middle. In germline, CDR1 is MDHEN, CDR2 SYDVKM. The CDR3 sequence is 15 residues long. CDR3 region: CASRGVGSGANVLTF. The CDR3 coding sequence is TGTGCCAGCAGGGGGGTTGGCTCTGGGGCCAACGTCCTGACTTTC.

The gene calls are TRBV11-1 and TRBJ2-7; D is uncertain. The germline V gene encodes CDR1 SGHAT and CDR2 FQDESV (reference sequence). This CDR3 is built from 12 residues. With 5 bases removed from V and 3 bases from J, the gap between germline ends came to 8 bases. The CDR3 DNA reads TGTGCCAGCAGCCACTACTTCTACGAGCAGTACTTC. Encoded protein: CASSHYFYEQYF. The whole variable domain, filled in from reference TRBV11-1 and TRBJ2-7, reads EAEVAQSPRYKITEKSQAVAFWCDPISGHATLYWYRQILGQGPELLVQFQDESVVDDSQLPKDRFSAERLKGVDSTLKIQPAELGDSAMYLCASSHYFYEQYFGPGTRLTVT.

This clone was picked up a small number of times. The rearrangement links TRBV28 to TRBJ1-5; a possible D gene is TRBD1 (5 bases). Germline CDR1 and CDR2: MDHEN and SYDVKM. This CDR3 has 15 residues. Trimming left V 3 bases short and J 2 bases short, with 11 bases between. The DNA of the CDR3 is TGTGCCAGCAGTTTTGGGACGAGGGGCAATCAGCCCCAGCATTTT. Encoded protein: CASSFGTRGNQPQHF.

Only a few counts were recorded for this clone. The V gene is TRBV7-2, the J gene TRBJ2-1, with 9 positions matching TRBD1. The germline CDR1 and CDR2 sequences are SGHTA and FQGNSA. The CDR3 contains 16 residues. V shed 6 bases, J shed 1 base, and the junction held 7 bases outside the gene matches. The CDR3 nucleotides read TGTGCCAGCAGTCGTAGTGGACAGGGGTCCTACAATGAGCAGTTCTTC. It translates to CASSRSGQGSYNEQFF.

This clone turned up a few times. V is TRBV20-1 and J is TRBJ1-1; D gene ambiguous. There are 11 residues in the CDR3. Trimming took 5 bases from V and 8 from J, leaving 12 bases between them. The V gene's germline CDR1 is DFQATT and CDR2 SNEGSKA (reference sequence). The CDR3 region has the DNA TGCAGTGCTCCCAGACCCGAGGAAGCTTTCTTT. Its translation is CSAPRPEEAFF.

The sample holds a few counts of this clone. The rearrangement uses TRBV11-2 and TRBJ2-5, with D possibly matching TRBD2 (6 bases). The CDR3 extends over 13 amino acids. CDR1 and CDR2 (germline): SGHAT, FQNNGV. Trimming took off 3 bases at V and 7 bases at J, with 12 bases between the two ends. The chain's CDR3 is CASSFVQEGTQYF. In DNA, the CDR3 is TGTGCCAGCAGCTTCGTACAGGAGGGGACCCAGTACTTC.

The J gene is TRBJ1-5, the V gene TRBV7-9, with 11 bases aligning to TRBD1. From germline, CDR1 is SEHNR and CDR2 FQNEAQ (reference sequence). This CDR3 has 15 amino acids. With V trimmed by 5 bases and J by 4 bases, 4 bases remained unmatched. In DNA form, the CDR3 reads TGTGCCAGCAGCAGCGGACAGGGGGCAAATCAGCCCCAGCATTTT. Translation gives CASSSGQGANQPQHF.

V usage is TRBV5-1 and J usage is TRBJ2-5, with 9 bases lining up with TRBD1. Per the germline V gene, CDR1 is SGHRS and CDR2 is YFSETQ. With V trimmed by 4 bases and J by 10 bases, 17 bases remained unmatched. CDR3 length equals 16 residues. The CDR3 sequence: CASSLGQGTLESSQYF. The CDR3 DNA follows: TGCGCCAGCAGCCTCGGACAGGGGACCTTGGAGAGTAGCCAGTACTTC.

The DNA for the CDR3 is TGTGCCAGCAGCTTAGAACAGGGGTTATTCTCAGGCTATGGCTACACCTTC. It yields the protein CASSLEQGLFSGYGYTF. This chain joins TRBV13 and TRBJ1-2; TRBD1 matches at 7 bases. Germline V gene data show CDR1 as PRHDT and CDR2 as FYEKMQ (reference sequence). There are 17 residues in the CDR3. Trimming took 1 base from V and 4 from J; bases not matched to a gene: 12.

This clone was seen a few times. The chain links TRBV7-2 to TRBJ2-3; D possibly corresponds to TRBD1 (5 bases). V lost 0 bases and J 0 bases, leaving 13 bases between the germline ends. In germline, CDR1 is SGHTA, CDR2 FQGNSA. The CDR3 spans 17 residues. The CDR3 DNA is TGTGCCAGCAGCTTAGCCCAGGGTGTTACTAGCACAGATACGCAGTATTTT. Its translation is CASSLAQGVTSTDTQYF.

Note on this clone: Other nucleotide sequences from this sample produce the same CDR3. Here the CDR3 reads CATSRDRGLETQYF. The CDR3 nucleotides read TGTGCCACCAGCAGAGACAGGGGGCTAGAGACCCAGTACTTC. This chain joins TRBV15 and TRBJ2-5, with 8 bases lining up with TRBD1. The ends lost 0 bases at V and 4 bases at J; junction bases unmatched: 1. Germline CDR1 LNHNV, CDR2 YYDKDF (reference sequence). This CDR3 spans 14 amino acids.

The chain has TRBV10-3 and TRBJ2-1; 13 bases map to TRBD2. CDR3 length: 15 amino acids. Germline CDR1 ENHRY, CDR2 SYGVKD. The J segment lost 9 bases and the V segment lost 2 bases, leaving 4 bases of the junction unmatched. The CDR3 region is CAISETSGGAAEQFF. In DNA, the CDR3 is TGTGCCATCAGTGAGACTAGCGGGGGGGCCGCTGAGCAGTTCTTC.

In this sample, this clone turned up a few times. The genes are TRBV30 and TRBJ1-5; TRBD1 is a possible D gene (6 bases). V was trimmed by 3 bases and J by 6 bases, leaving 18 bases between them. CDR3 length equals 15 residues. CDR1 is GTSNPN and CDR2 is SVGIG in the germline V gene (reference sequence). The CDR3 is CAWSAGTLRGQPQHF. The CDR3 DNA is TGTGCCTGGAGCGCCGGGACATTGAGGGGTCAGCCCCAGCATTTT.

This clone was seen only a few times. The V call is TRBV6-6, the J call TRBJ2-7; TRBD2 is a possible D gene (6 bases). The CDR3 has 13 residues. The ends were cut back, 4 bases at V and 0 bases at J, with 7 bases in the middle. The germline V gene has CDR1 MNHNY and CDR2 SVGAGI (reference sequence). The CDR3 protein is CASSFGGSYEQYF. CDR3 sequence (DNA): TGTGCCAGCAGTTTCGGGGGCTCCTACGAGCAGTACTTC.

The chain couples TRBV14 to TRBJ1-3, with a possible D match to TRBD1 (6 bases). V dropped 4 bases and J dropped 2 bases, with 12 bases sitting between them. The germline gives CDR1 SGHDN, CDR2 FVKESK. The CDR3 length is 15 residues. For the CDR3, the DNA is TGTGCCAGCAGCCGAATTCCAGGGGCTGGAAACACCATATATTTT. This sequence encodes CASSRIPGAGNTIYF.

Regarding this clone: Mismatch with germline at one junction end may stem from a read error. CDR3 in amino acids: CASSLASGNEQFF. The DNA for the CDR3 is TGTGCTAGCAGCTTAGCTAGCGGGAATGAGCAGTTCTTC. V and J are TRBV7-7 and TRBJ2-1, with TRBD2 matching 8 bases. The CDR3 covers 13 residues. Germline assignment: CDR1 SSHAT and CDR2 FNYEAQ (reference sequence).

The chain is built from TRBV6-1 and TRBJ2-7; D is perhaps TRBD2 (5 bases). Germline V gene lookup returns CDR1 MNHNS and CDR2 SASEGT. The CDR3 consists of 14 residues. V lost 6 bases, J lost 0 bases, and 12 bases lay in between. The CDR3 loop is CASRRTASSYEQYF. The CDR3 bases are TGTGCCAGCAGAAGGACTGCAAGCTCCTACGAGCAGTACTTC.